These T cell receptor beta chains were read from a single sample in a study of T cell clonotyping in hematopoietic cell transplantation. The table came from immunoSEQ multiplex PCR; TCRdb's copy has only in-frame clones and leaves some out. The sample records 25,000 to 35,000 clones, approximately 77% being singletons. The material was peripheral blood mononuclear cells, obtained before stem cell transplant. Every receptor here comes from a man between 45 and 60 years old with myelodysplastic syndrome. Some clones in this sample may be carry-over from other donors' samples. The CDR3 runs from the conserved cysteine through the conserved F or W. The order of the fields is J gene, clone size, D gene, V gene, CDR3 DNA, CDR3 protein. A D gene is named only where the DNA matches it firmly. Only part of the rows carry a size: once, few, many, or a class if the clone is expanded.

J: TRBJ2-7; size: .; D: TRBD2; V: TRBV4-3; DNA: TGCGCCAGCAGCCAAGATTGGGGGGGCTACGAGCAGTACTTC; CDR3: CASSQDWGGYEQYF
J: TRBJ1-1; size: .; D: .; V: TRBV30; DNA: TGTGCCTGGAGTCTGGGTTTGGCTGAAGCTTTCTTT; CDR3: CAWSLGLAEAFF
J: TRBJ2-7; size: .; D: TRBD1; V: TRBV29-1; DNA: TGCAGCGTTGAAGCGACAGGGTGGGAGCAGTACTTC; CDR3: CSVEATGWEQYF
J: TRBJ2-1; size: .; D: TRBD2; V: TRBV7-9; DNA: TGTGCCAGCAGCTTATATCCACTAGCGGGAGATTTCAATGAGCAGTTCTTC; CDR3: CASSLYPLAGDFNEQFF
J: TRBJ1-5; size: once; D: .; V: TRBV28; DNA: TGTGCCAGCCTCCCAATTAGCAATCAGCCCCAGCATTTT; CDR3: CASLPISNQPQHF
J: TRBJ2-2; size: .; D: .; V: TRBV30; DNA: TGTGCCTGGAGTCCAATAGGAGGGGGTAGCGACGAGCTGTTTTTT; CDR3: CAWSPIGGGSDELFF
J: TRBJ2-1; size: once; D: TRBD2; V: TRBV4-3; DNA: TGCGCCAGCAGCCAAGACCCCACTAGCGGGGTTAATGAGCAGTTCTTC; CDR3: CASSQDPTSGVNEQFF
J: TRBJ1-1; size: .; D: .; V: TRBV29-1; DNA: TGCAGCGTTGAGGGGATACAGGTTTTCGGGAACACTGAAGCTTTCTTT; CDR3: CSVEGIQVFGNTEAFF
J: TRBJ2-1; size: few; D: .; V: TRBV6-1; DNA: TGTGCCAGCAGTGGTGGAATAGGGAGCAATGAGCAGTTCTTC; CDR3: CASSGGIGSNEQFF
J: TRBJ2-5; size: .; D: .; V: TRBV6-5; DNA: TGTGCCAGCAGTCGCGGGGCTGAGACCCAGTACTTC; CDR3: CASSRGAETQYF
J: TRBJ2-7; size: .; D: TRBD2; V: TRBV10-1; DNA: TGCGCCAGCAGTGAGGGACTAGCGGGAGGTCTCTACGAGCAGTACTTC; CDR3: CASSEGLAGGLYEQYF
J: TRBJ2-7; size: .; D: .; V: TRBV28; DNA: TGTGCCAGCAGTCCTCTTTGGACCTTCCTCTCCTACGAGCAGTACTTC; CDR3: CASSPLWTFLSYEQYF
J: TRBJ1-1; size: .; D: .; V: TRBV29-1; DNA: TGCAGCGCTGACCGCGCGGAGAACACTGAAGCTTTCTTT; CDR3: CSADRAENTEAFF
J: TRBJ1-5; size: .; D: .; V: TRBV30; DNA: TGTGCCTGGAGTAAAGGCTCCAGGAATCAGCCCCAGCATTTT; CDR3: CAWSKGSRNQPQHF
J: TRBJ2-7; size: .; D: .; V: TRBV6-5; DNA: TGTGCCAGCAGTTCCCCAGCCGACACAGCCTCCTACGAGCAGTACTTC; CDR3: CASSSPADTASYEQYF
J: TRBJ2-3; size: .; D: TRBD1; V: TRBV7-2; DNA: TGTGCCAGCAGCTTAGCTGGACAGGTTAGCACAGATACGCAGTATTTT; CDR3: CASSLAGQVSTDTQYF
J: TRBJ1-3; size: few; D: .; V: TRBV9; DNA: TGTGCCAGCAGTCCTAGAATTCAGGTCCCTTCTGGAAACACCATATATTTT; CDR3: CASSPRIQVPSGNTIYF
J: TRBJ2-5; size: .; D: .; V: TRBV7-2; DNA: TGTGCCAGCAGCTTAGAACGGGTGGAGACCCAGTACTTC; CDR3: CASSLERVETQYF
J: TRBJ1-2; size: few; D: .; V: TRBV5-6; DNA: TGTGCCAGCAGATCATTGACAGGCCCTCTTGGCTATGGCTACACCTTC; CDR3: CASRSLTGPLGYGYTF
J: TRBJ2-5; size: .; D: TRBD2; V: TRBV30; DNA: TGTGCCTGGAGTGCAATAGCGGGAGGGCAAGAGACCCAGTACTTC; CDR3: CAWSAIAGGQETQYF
J: TRBJ1-1; size: .; D: .; V: TRBV30; DNA: TGTGCCTGGAGTTTAGGGACTGAAGCTTTCTTT; CDR3: CAWSLGTEAFF
J: TRBJ1-6; size: few; D: .; V: TRBV28; DNA: TGTGCCAGCAGTTCCCGGATCTATAATTCACCCCTCCACTTT; CDR3: CASSSRIYNSPLHF
J: TRBJ2-7; size: few; D: .; V: TRBV7-9; DNA: TGTGCCAGCAGCCCCTGGGACAAGACCTACGAGCAGTACTTC; CDR3: CASSPWDKTYEQYF
J: TRBJ1-2; size: .; D: .; V: TRBV6-5; DNA: TGTGCCAGCAGTTCTAGGGCGGCTGGTGGCTACACCTTC; CDR3: CASSSRAAGGYTF
J: TRBJ2-1; size: .; D: TRBD2; V: TRBV5-1; DNA: TGCGCCAGCAGCCTCGAGCGGGAGCGGGTTGAGCAGTTCTTC; CDR3: CASSLERERVEQFF
J: TRBJ1-6; size: .; D: .; V: TRBV30; DNA: TGTGCCTGGAGGGCAGGTCCGGATTCACCCCTCCACTTT; CDR3: CAWRAGPDSPLHF
J: TRBJ1-1; size: large; D: .; V: TRBV11-3; DNA: TGTGCCAGCAGCTTAGGACCGGTTGGATACACTGAAGCTTTCTTT; CDR3: CASSLGPVGYTEAFF
J: TRBJ2-7; size: .; D: .; V: TRBV6-5; DNA: TGTGCCAGCAGTTACTCGGGGGGGGCCTTATACGAGCAGTACTTC; CDR3: CASSYSGGALYEQYF
J: TRBJ1-1; size: few; D: .; V: TRBV6-5; DNA: TGTGCCAGCAGTTACTCGAGAATCCCGAACACTGAAGCTTTCTTT; CDR3: CASSYSRIPNTEAFF
J: TRBJ1-5; size: .; D: TRBD1; V: TRBV19; DNA: TGTGCCAGTAGTAAGACAGGGGGGCTCCGGGGCCTCGACAAGCCCCAGCATTTT; CDR3: CASSKTGGLRGLDKPQHF
J: TRBJ1-3; size: .; D: TRBD1; V: TRBV29-1; DNA: TGCAGCGTCCATGGACAGGAGGGAAACACCATATATTTT; CDR3: CSVHGQEGNTIYF
J: TRBJ1-5; size: .; D: TRBD1; V: TRBV9; DNA: TGTGCCAGCAGCACCACAGGGGGCGAAGATCCCCAGCATTTT; CDR3: CASSTTGGEDPQHF
J: TRBJ2-7; size: .; D: .; V: TRBV6-6; DNA: TGTGCCAGCAGTTACGGGCAGTCCTACGAGCAGTACTTC; CDR3: CASSYGQSYEQYF
J: TRBJ1-1; size: .; D: .; V: TRBV7-3; DNA: TGTGCCAGCAGCTTAACCGATAACACTGAAGCTTTCTTT; CDR3: CASSLTDNTEAFF
J: TRBJ2-5; size: .; D: TRBD1; V: TRBV2; DNA: TGTGCCAGCAGAATCAGACAGGGGGCTCGGGAGACCCAGTACTTC; CDR3: CASRIRQGARETQYF
J: TRBJ2-7; size: few; D: .; V: TRBV7-2; DNA: TGTGCCAGCAGCTTAAGGGACATTAACTACGAGCAGTACTTC; CDR3: CASSLRDINYEQYF
J: TRBJ1-2; size: .; D: .; V: TRBV7-2; DNA: TGTGCCAGCAGTCCTTTAGCCGGGCTTGGCTACACCTTC; CDR3: CASSPLAGLGYTF
J: TRBJ2-7; size: few; D: TRBD2; V: TRBV6-1; DNA: TGTGCCAGCAGTGCTAGCGGAACCTCCTACGAGCAGTACTTC; CDR3: CASSASGTSYEQYF
J: TRBJ1-2; size: .; D: .; V: TRBV4-2; DNA: TGTGCCAGCAGCCAAGATCCGGTGTCCGGCTACACCTTC; CDR3: CASSQDPVSGYTF
J: TRBJ1-5; size: .; D: .; V: TRBV30; DNA: TGTGCCTGGAGTGTATACACTAGCAATCAGCCCCAGCATTTT; CDR3: CAWSVYTSNQPQHF
J: TRBJ1-2; size: few; D: .; V: TRBV6-5; DNA: TGTGCCAGCAGCTTACAGAAGGGACCCTATGGCTACACCTTC; CDR3: CASSLQKGPYGYTF
J: TRBJ1-1; size: .; D: TRBD1; V: TRBV6-6; DNA: TGTGCCAGCACCCGGACAGGGAACACTGAAGCTTTCTTT; CDR3: CASTRTGNTEAFF
J: TRBJ1-2; size: .; D: .; V: TRBV29-1; DNA: TGCAGCGCCCCATCAGGGAACGTTTTCTATGGCTACACCTTC; CDR3: CSAPSGNVFYGYTF
J: TRBJ1-2; size: .; D: .; V: TRBV28; DNA: TGTGCCAGCAGTTTACCCCCCAGGCAATATGGCTACACCTTC; CDR3: CASSLPPRQYGYTF
J: TRBJ2-7; size: .; D: .; V: TRBV30; DNA: TGTGCCTGGAGCCCAGACTTATACGAGCAGTACTTC; CDR3: CAWSPDLYEQYF
J: TRBJ2-7; size: .; D: .; V: TRBV5-1; DNA: TGCGCCAGCCACGGACCGAATACCTACGAGCAGTACTTC; CDR3: CASHGPNTYEQYF
J: TRBJ1-1; size: once; D: .; V: TRBV28; DNA: TGTGCCAGCAGTTTGTGGCGGACCACTGAAGCTTTCTTT; CDR3: CASSLWRTTEAFF
J: TRBJ2-7; size: .; D: .; V: TRBV25-1; DNA: TGTGCCAGCAGTGTAGGACAAGAGCAGTACTTC; CDR3: CASSVGQEQYF
J: TRBJ2-7; size: once; D: .; V: TRBV30; DNA: TGTGCCTGGAGTGTACGGCCCAACGCATACGAGCAGTACTTC; CDR3: CAWSVRPNAYEQYF
J: TRBJ2-7; size: .; D: .; V: TRBV5-1; DNA: TGCGCCAGCAGCCCAAAGGACGGGGCCTACGAGCAGTACTTC; CDR3: CASSPKDGAYEQYF
J: TRBJ2-1; size: .; D: .; V: TRBV30; DNA: TGTGCCTGGAGTGGGCGCCCAAATGAGCAGTTCTTC; CDR3: CAWSGRPNEQFF
J: TRBJ2-7; size: few; D: .; V: TRBV28; DNA: TGTGCCAGCAGTTGGACCCTGGGGCTTTACGAGCAGTACTTC; CDR3: CASSWTLGLYEQYF
J: TRBJ2-7; size: .; D: .; V: TRBV5-1; DNA: TGCGCCAGCAGCCCCGGACCACCTTCCTACGAGCAGTACTTC; CDR3: CASSPGPPSYEQYF
J: TRBJ2-7; size: .; D: TRBD1; V: TRBV29-1; DNA: TGCAGCGTCCCCGGGGTACAGGGGGGCGAGCAGTACTTC; CDR3: CSVPGVQGGEQYF
J: TRBJ1-5; size: few; D: TRBD1; V: TRBV6-1; DNA: TGTGCCAGCAGTGAAGCGGGGGCAGGGGGGTTCAATCAGCCCCAGCATTTT; CDR3: CASSEAGAGGFNQPQHF
J: TRBJ1-5; size: .; D: .; V: TRBV19; DNA: TGTGCCAGTAGTATTTCGGGTGGCAATCAGCCCCAGCATTTT; CDR3: CASSISGGNQPQHF
J: TRBJ1-1; size: .; D: .; V: TRBV6-1; DNA: TGTGCCAGCAGGAGACAGGTTCGGGGGACTGAAGCTTTCTTT; CDR3: CASRRQVRGTEAFF
J: TRBJ2-7; size: .; D: TRBD1; V: TRBV4-1; DNA: TGCGCCAGCAGCCAAGAGGGACAGCTCTCCTACGAGCAGTACTTC; CDR3: CASSQEGQLSYEQYF